These T cell receptor beta chains were read from a single sample in a study of identical twins. TCRdb redid the calling of the 5' RACE reads with MiXCR, one entry per CDR3 protein. The sample lists fewer than 500,000 distinct CDR3 sequences; 24% were seen once. The same sample was also studied in work on T cells expressing NK-cell markers.

What was sequenced was CD4+ T cells sorted from blood. The receptors originated from a woman aged 18-29 years in good health. Each CDR3 is given with its conserved first and last residue. The D gene is left open where the match is weak. The size entry is marked missing in some rows and otherwise reads once, few, many or a size class.

clone_size: NA; j_call: TRBJ2-5; d_call: NA; v_call: TRBV21-1; cdr3_aa: CASSKNAGLQETQYF; cdr3_nt: TGTGCCAGCAGTAAAAACGCGGGGTTGCAAGAGACCCAGTACTTC
clone_size: many; j_call: TRBJ1-1; d_call: NA; v_call: TRBV9; cdr3_aa: CASSVGGQNTEAFF; cdr3_nt: TGTGCCAGCAGCGTAGGTGGACAGAACACTGAAGCTTTCTTT
clone_size: few; j_call: TRBJ2-7; d_call: NA; v_call: TRBV12-3/TRBV12-4; cdr3_aa: CASSLEATTGYEQYF; cdr3_nt: TGTGCCAGCAGTTTAGAAGCGACAACAGGGTACGAGCAGTACTTC
clone_size: few; j_call: TRBJ2-7; d_call: TRBD2; v_call: TRBV7-2; cdr3_aa: CASSLNYRAGHEQYF; cdr3_nt: TGTGCCAGCAGCTTAAACTACCGAGCGGGGCACGAGCAGTACTTC
clone_size: many; j_call: TRBJ1-1; d_call: NA; v_call: TRBV3-1; cdr3_aa: CASSRTDSDTEAFF; cdr3_nt: TGTGCCAGCAGCCGAACGGACAGCGACACTGAAGCTTTCTTT
clone_size: NA; j_call: TRBJ2-2; d_call: NA; v_call: TRBV1; cdr3_aa: CTSSLRLAGGHGTGELFF; cdr3_nt: TGCACCAGCAGCCTCCGACTAGCGGGAGGCCACGGCACCGGGGAGCTGTTTTTT
clone_size: NA; j_call: TRBJ2-1; d_call: NA; v_call: TRBV4-1; cdr3_aa: CASSTPSRRAGDEQFF; cdr3_nt: TGCGCCAGCAGCACACCTTCTCGGCGAGCGGGCGATGAGCAGTTCTTC
clone_size: NA; j_call: TRBJ2-5; d_call: NA; v_call: TRBV9; cdr3_aa: CASSVPPWGDRETQYF; cdr3_nt: TGTGCCAGCAGCGTACCCCCCTGGGGGGACCGAGAGACCCAGTACTTC
clone_size: NA; j_call: TRBJ2-1; d_call: TRBD2; v_call: TRBV7-2; cdr3_aa: CASSLAGGPVEQFF; cdr3_nt: TGTGCCAGCAGCTTAGCGGGAGGGCCTGTTGAGCAGTTCTTC
clone_size: NA; j_call: TRBJ2-7; d_call: NA; v_call: TRBV5-1; cdr3_aa: CASSLANPPAYEQYF; cdr3_nt: TGCGCCAGCAGCTTGGCCAATCCCCCCGCCTACGAGCAGTACTTC
clone_size: NA; j_call: TRBJ2-1; d_call: NA; v_call: TRBV12-3/TRBV12-4; cdr3_aa: CASRGLGRHEQFF; cdr3_nt: TGTGCCAGCAGGGGACTCGGGCGCCATGAGCAGTTCTTC
clone_size: few; j_call: TRBJ1-1; d_call: NA; v_call: TRBV12-3/TRBV12-4; cdr3_aa: CASSWGGTEAFF; cdr3_nt: TGTGCCAGCAGTTGGGGGGGTACTGAAGCTTTCTTT
clone_size: once; j_call: TRBJ2-3; d_call: NA; v_call: TRBV7-9; cdr3_aa: CASSRAGGWDTQYF; cdr3_nt: TGTGCCAGCAGCCGCGCGGGCGGGTGGGATACGCAGTATTTT
clone_size: NA; j_call: TRBJ2-1; d_call: TRBD1; v_call: TRBV20-1; cdr3_aa: CSANGQGIGNEQFF; cdr3_nt: TGCAGTGCGAACGGACAGGGGATTGGCAATGAGCAGTTCTTC
clone_size: NA; j_call: TRBJ2-7; d_call: NA; v_call: TRBV5-6; cdr3_aa: CASSFAASVSEQYF; cdr3_nt: TGTGCCAGCAGCTTCGCGGCTAGTGTTAGCGAGCAGTACTTC
clone_size: NA; j_call: TRBJ2-1; d_call: NA; v_call: TRBV12-3/TRBV12-4; cdr3_aa: CASSLGQGYSFF; cdr3_nt: TGTGCCAGCAGTTTAGGGCAGGGATATTCGTTCTTC
clone_size: few; j_call: TRBJ1-5; d_call: NA; v_call: TRBV20-1; cdr3_aa: CSARVSPSDQPQHF; cdr3_nt: TGCAGTGCTAGAGTATCCCCCTCCGATCAGCCCCAGCATTTT
clone_size: NA; j_call: TRBJ2-1; d_call: NA; v_call: TRBV10-3; cdr3_aa: CAISGNQANEQFF; cdr3_nt: TGTGCCATCAGTGGAAACCAGGCCAATGAGCAGTTCTTC
clone_size: few; j_call: TRBJ2-7; d_call: NA; v_call: TRBV20-1; cdr3_aa: CSARAETYEQYF; cdr3_nt: TGCAGTGCTAGGGCAGAGACCTACGAGCAGTACTTC
clone_size: NA; j_call: TRBJ1-5; d_call: TRBD1; v_call: TRBV20-1; cdr3_aa: CSASRQGQNQPQHF; cdr3_nt: TGCAGTGCAAGCAGACAGGGGCAGAATCAGCCCCAGCATTTT
clone_size: NA; j_call: TRBJ2-2; d_call: NA; v_call: TRBV12-3/TRBV12-4; cdr3_aa: CASSKGQSTGELFF; cdr3_nt: TGTGCCAGCAGTAAAGGACAGAGCACCGGGGAGCTGTTTTTT
clone_size: few; j_call: TRBJ2-5; d_call: NA; v_call: TRBV5-1; cdr3_aa: CTSSLDRRETQYF; cdr3_nt: TGCACCAGCAGCTTGGATAGGAGGGAGACCCAGTACTTC
clone_size: few; j_call: TRBJ2-3; d_call: NA; v_call: TRBV15; cdr3_aa: CATSRSEDTQYF; cdr3_nt: TGTGCCACCAGCAGGTCGGAAGATACGCAGTATTTT
clone_size: few; j_call: TRBJ2-7; d_call: TRBD2; v_call: TRBV4-2; cdr3_aa: CASSQVRGAYEQYF; cdr3_nt: TGTGCCAGCAGCCAAGTTCGGGGGGCCTACGAGCAGTACTTC
clone_size: NA; j_call: TRBJ2-4; d_call: NA; v_call: TRBV5-1; cdr3_aa: CASSPNSPSTNIQYF; cdr3_nt: TGCGCCAGCAGCCCGAATTCACCTAGTACAAACATTCAGTACTTC
clone_size: NA; j_call: TRBJ2-1; d_call: TRBD2; v_call: TRBV5-1; cdr3_aa: CASSLGGTSDLNEQFF; cdr3_nt: TGCGCCAGCAGCTTGGGAGGGACTAGCGACCTCAATGAGCAGTTCTTC
clone_size: NA; j_call: TRBJ2-4; d_call: TRBD2; v_call: TRBV3-1; cdr3_aa: CASTTLRTSLVAKNIQYF; cdr3_nt: TGTGCCAGCACAACACTTAGGACTAGCTTAGTAGCCAAAAACATTCAGTACTTC
clone_size: few; j_call: TRBJ1-2; d_call: NA; v_call: TRBV12-3/TRBV12-4; cdr3_aa: CASSFRPEFYGYTF; cdr3_nt: TGTGCCAGCAGTTTCCGGCCGGAATTCTATGGCTACACCTTC
clone_size: NA; j_call: TRBJ2-1; d_call: NA; v_call: TRBV5-1; cdr3_aa: CASAQPRGNEQFF; cdr3_nt: TGCGCCAGCGCCCAACCGAGGGGGAATGAGCAGTTCTTC
clone_size: many; j_call: TRBJ1-1; d_call: NA; v_call: TRBV10-3; cdr3_aa: CAISESERPEAFF; cdr3_nt: TGTGCCATCAGTGAGTCGGAGAGACCTGAAGCTTTCTTT
clone_size: NA; j_call: TRBJ2-1; d_call: TRBD2; v_call: TRBV20-1; cdr3_aa: CSARGTGGPGNEQFF; cdr3_nt: TGCAGTGCTAGAGGAACGGGAGGGCCGGGAAATGAGCAGTTCTTC
clone_size: few; j_call: TRBJ2-3; d_call: NA; v_call: TRBV5-1; cdr3_aa: CASSLEWFGSDTQYF; cdr3_nt: TGCGCCAGCAGCTTGGAGTGGTTCGGATCAGATACGCAGTATTTT
clone_size: few; j_call: TRBJ2-5; d_call: NA; v_call: TRBV5-1; cdr3_aa: CASSFGLKETQYF; cdr3_nt: TGCGCCAGCAGCTTCGGCCTAAAAGAGACCCAGTACTTC
clone_size: NA; j_call: TRBJ2-1; d_call: NA; v_call: TRBV29-1; cdr3_aa: CSAGRGRDNEQFF; cdr3_nt: TGCAGCGCCGGGCGGGGGCGCGACAATGAGCAGTTCTTC
clone_size: NA; j_call: TRBJ2-7; d_call: NA; v_call: TRBV30; cdr3_aa: CAWPGIGGYEQYF; cdr3_nt: TGTGCCTGGCCGGGGATAGGGGGGTACGAGCAGTACTTC
clone_size: NA; j_call: TRBJ2-1; d_call: TRBD2; v_call: TRBV10-3; cdr3_aa: CAISDLSGTRWRSSYNEQFF; cdr3_nt: TGTGCCATCAGTGACTTATCCGGGACTAGGTGGCGAAGCTCCTACAATGAGCAGTTCTTC
clone_size: few; j_call: TRBJ2-7; d_call: TRBD2; v_call: TRBV5-1; cdr3_aa: CASSLLLAGPEQYF; cdr3_nt: TGCGCCAGCAGCTTGTTACTAGCGGGACCCGAGCAGTACTTC
clone_size: few; j_call: TRBJ1-5; d_call: TRBD1; v_call: TRBV7-8; cdr3_aa: CASSRSRGRDQPQHF; cdr3_nt: TGTGCCAGCAGCCGGAGCAGGGGGCGCGATCAGCCCCAGCATTTT
clone_size: NA; j_call: TRBJ1-3; d_call: NA; v_call: TRBV29-1; cdr3_aa: CSVLFPAHGNTIYF; cdr3_nt: TGCAGCGTCCTGTTCCCTGCACACGGAAACACCATATATTTT
clone_size: few; j_call: TRBJ2-7; d_call: NA; v_call: TRBV28; cdr3_aa: CASSTRAYEQYF; cdr3_nt: TGTGCCAGCAGCACCCGGGCTTACGAGCAGTACTTC
clone_size: NA; j_call: TRBJ2-2; d_call: NA; v_call: TRBV7-2; cdr3_aa: CASSKEPLATGELFF; cdr3_nt: TGTGCCAGCAGCAAGGAGCCTCTAGCCACCGGGGAGCTGTTTTTT
clone_size: NA; j_call: TRBJ2-7; d_call: NA; v_call: TRBV20-1; cdr3_aa: CSAATGRGHYEQYF; cdr3_nt: TGCAGTGCGGCCACAGGGAGGGGACACTACGAGCAGTACTTC
clone_size: NA; j_call: TRBJ2-5; d_call: TRBD2; v_call: TRBV5-1; cdr3_aa: CASSLNAGGLTELETQYF; cdr3_nt: TGCGCCAGCAGCTTGAACGCGGGGGGATTGACAGAACTAGAGACCCAGTACTTC
clone_size: few; j_call: TRBJ1-1; d_call: NA; v_call: TRBV7-9; cdr3_aa: CASSPIIRAGGEAFF; cdr3_nt: TGTGCCAGCAGCCCCATAATTAGGGCGGGGGGAGAAGCTTTCTTT
clone_size: few; j_call: TRBJ2-5; d_call: NA; v_call: TRBV14; cdr3_aa: CASSQVDHETQYF; cdr3_nt: TGTGCCAGCAGCCAAGTGGATCACGAGACCCAGTACTTC
clone_size: NA; j_call: TRBJ2-2; d_call: NA; v_call: TRBV5-1; cdr3_aa: CASDMGIANTGELFF; cdr3_nt: TGCGCCAGCGATATGGGGATTGCGAACACCGGGGAGCTGTTTTTT
clone_size: few; j_call: TRBJ2-3; d_call: NA; v_call: TRBV11-2; cdr3_aa: CASSSTLKAGVDTQYF; cdr3_nt: TGTGCCAGCAGCTCGACTCTAAAGGCCGGGGTTGATACGCAGTATTTT
clone_size: few; j_call: TRBJ2-1; d_call: NA; v_call: TRBV7-9; cdr3_aa: CASSLVVTGSYNEQFF; cdr3_nt: TGTGCCAGCAGCTTAGTAGTGACTGGCTCCTACAATGAGCAGTTCTTC
clone_size: NA; j_call: TRBJ1-1; d_call: NA; v_call: TRBV20-1; cdr3_aa: CSARRVTEAFF; cdr3_nt: TGCAGTGCTAGAAGGGTGACTGAAGCTTTCTTT
clone_size: few; j_call: TRBJ2-7; d_call: NA; v_call: TRBV20-1; cdr3_aa: CSARYPARGYEQYF; cdr3_nt: TGCAGTGCTAGATACCCGGCCAGGGGTTACGAGCAGTACTTC
clone_size: many; j_call: TRBJ1-3; d_call: NA; v_call: TRBV7-2; cdr3_aa: CASSFNREDTIYF; cdr3_nt: TGTGCCAGCAGCTTCAACAGGGAGGACACCATATATTTT
clone_size: NA; j_call: TRBJ2-1; d_call: TRBD2; v_call: TRBV7-3; cdr3_aa: CASSFGREYNEQFF; cdr3_nt: TGTGCCAGCAGCTTTGGGCGGGAGTACAATGAGCAGTTCTTC
clone_size: NA; j_call: TRBJ2-7; d_call: TRBD2; v_call: TRBV14; cdr3_aa: CASSRAAGGAEQYF; cdr3_nt: TGTGCCAGCAGCCGGGCAGCGGGGGGTGCCGAGCAGTACTTC